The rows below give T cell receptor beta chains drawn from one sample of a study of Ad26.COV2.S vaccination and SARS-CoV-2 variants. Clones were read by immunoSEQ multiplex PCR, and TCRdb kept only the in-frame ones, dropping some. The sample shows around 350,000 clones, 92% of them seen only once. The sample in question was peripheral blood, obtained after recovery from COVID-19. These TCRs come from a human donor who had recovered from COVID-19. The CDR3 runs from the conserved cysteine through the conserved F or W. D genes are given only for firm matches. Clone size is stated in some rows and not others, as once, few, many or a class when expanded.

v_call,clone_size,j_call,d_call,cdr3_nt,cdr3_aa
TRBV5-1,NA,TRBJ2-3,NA,TGCGCCAGCACCCGACAGCCTAGCACAGATACGCAGTATTTT,CASTRQPSTDTQYF
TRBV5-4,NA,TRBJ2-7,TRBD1,TGTGCCAGCAGGCAACAGGGGGCAGGGAGCACCTACGAGCAGTACTTC,CASRQQGAGSTYEQYF
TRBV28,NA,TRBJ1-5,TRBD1,TGTGCCAGCAGTTTGCCGACAGGGGCATATCAGCCCCAGCATTTT,CASSLPTGAYQPQHF
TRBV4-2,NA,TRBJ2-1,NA,TGTGCCAGCAGCCAAGAAGGAAGCTCCTACAATGAGCAGTTCTTC,CASSQEGSSYNEQFF
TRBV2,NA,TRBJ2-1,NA,TGTGCCAGCAGCCGCGGACACTACAATGAGCAGTTCTTC,CASSRGHYNEQFF
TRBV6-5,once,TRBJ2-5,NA,TGTGCCAGCAGTTACGTGGGTAGCCAAGAGACCCAGTACTTC,CASSYVGSQETQYF
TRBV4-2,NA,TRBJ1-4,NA,TGTGCCAGCAGCCAAGAGGGCCGCGGAAAACTGTTTTTT,CASSQEGRGKLFF
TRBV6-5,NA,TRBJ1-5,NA,TGTGCCAGCAGTTACTCACAGGGTAGTCAGCCCCAGCATTTT,CASSYSQGSQPQHF
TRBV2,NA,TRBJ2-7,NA,TGTGCCAGCAGCCCCTACGGGGAGGGGACAGAGCAGTACTTC,CASSPYGEGTEQYF
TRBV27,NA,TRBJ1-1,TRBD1,TGTGCCAGCAGTCCAAAGACAGGGGCCGCTGAAGCTTTCTTT,CASSPKTGAAEAFF
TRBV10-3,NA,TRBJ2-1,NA,TGTGCCATCAGTGACTCTTACTACAATGAGCAGTTCTTC,CAISDSYYNEQFF
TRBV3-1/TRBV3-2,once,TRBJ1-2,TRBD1,TGTGCCAGCAGCCAGGGACAGGGTAATGAAGGCTACACCTTC,CASSQGQGNEGYTF
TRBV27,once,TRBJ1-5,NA,TGTGCCAGCAGTTCACTCACGAATCAGCCCCAGCATTTT,CASSSLTNQPQHF
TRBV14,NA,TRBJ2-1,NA,TGTGCCAGCAGCCAAGGGCTGGGCTCCTACAATGAGCAGTTCTTC,CASSQGLGSYNEQFF
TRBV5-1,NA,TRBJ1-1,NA,TGCGCCACGTCTTCCGGCGGGGCAAAGAACACTGAAGCTTTCTTT,CATSSGGAKNTEAFF
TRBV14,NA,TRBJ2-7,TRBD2,TGTGCCAGCAGCCAAGATATTCAGCGGGGGTACTACGAGCAGTACTTC,CASSQDIQRGYYEQYF
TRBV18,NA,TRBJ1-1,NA,TGTGCCAGCTCACCAACCAGCGACACTGAAGCTTTCTTT,CASSPTSDTEAFF
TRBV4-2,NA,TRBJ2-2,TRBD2,TGTGCCAGCAGCCAAGTTAGGGGTAGCGGGGGCACCGGGGAGCTGTTTTTT,CASSQVRGSGGTGELFF
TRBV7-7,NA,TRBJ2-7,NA,TGTGCTAGCAGCCCCGGAACCGACCACGAAATTAGCGAGTACTTC,CASSPGTDHEISEYF
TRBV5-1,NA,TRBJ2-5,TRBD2,TGCGCCAGCAGGAGGAGCGGGGGCCAAAGAGAGACCCAGTACTTC,CASRRSGGQRETQYF
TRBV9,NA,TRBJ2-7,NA,TGTGCCAGCAGCGCGGGAGGGACAGGGACGAGCGAGCAGTACTTC,CASSAGGTGTSEQYF
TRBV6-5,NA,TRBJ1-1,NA,TGTGCCAGCAGTTACCCCCCCGGGATTGAAGCTTTCTTT,CASSYPPGIEAFF
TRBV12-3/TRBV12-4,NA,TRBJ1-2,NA,TGTGCCAGCAGTTTAGGGAACAGGGAATACACCTTC,CASSLGNREYTF
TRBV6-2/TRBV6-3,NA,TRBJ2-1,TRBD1,TGTGCCAGCAGTTACTGGACAGGGGGCAACAATGAGCAGTTCTTC,CASSYWTGGNNEQFF
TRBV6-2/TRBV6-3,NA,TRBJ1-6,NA,TGTGCCAGCAGCTTAAACAGACAGGCAAATAATTCACCCCTCCACTTT,CASSLNRQANNSPLHF
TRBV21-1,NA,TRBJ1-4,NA,TGTGCCAGCGCCCTGGGCCCAGGGGAAAAACTGTTTTTT,CASALGPGEKLFF
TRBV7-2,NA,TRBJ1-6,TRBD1,TGTGCCAGCAGCTCCACCGGACAGGGGAATTCACCCCTCCACTTT,CASSSTGQGNSPLHF